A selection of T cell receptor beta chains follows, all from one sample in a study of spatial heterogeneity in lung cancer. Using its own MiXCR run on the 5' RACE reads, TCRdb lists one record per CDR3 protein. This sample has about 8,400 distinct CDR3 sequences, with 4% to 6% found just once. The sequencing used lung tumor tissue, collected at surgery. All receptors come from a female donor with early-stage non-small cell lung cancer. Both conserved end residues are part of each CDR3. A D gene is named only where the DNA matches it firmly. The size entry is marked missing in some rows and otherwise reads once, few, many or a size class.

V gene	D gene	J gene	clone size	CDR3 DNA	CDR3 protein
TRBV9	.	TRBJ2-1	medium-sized	TGTGCCAGCAGCCCTGCCGTTAGGGATGAGCAGTTCTTC	CASSPAVRDEQFF
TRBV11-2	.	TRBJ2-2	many	TGTGCCAGCAGCTTGGGCAGGGCGAACACCGGGGAGCTGTTTTTT	CASSLGRANTGELFF
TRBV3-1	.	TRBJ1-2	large	TGTGCCAGCAGCCAAGGAACACCGGGACGGACTAACTATGGCTACACCTTC	CASSQGTPGRTNYGYTF
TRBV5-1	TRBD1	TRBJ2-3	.	TGCGCCAGCAGCTTCGGGACAGGGGTAGATACGCAGTATTTT	CASSFGTGVDTQYF
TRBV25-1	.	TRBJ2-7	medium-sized	TGTGCCAGCAGCTCCTTCGACTATCTAGACGAGCAGTACTTC	CASSSFDYLDEQYF
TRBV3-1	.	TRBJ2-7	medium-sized	TGTGCCAGCAGCCAAGACGTGAGCTCCTACGAGCAGTACTTC	CASSQDVSSYEQYF
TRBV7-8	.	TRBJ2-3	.	TGTGCCAGCAGCTTTCACCAGGGGGGGGGGGAGGTATCAGATACGCAGTATTTT	CASSFHQGGGEVSDTQYF
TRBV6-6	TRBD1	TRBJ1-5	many	TGTGCCAGCAGTTGGACAGGCGCCAATCAGCCCCAGCATTTT	CASSWTGANQPQHF
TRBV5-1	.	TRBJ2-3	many	TGCGCCAGCAGCTTTGGGTCAGATACGCAGTATTTT	CASSFGSDTQYF
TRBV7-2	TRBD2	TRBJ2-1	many	TGTGCCAGCAGCTTAGTAGCGGGGGCCGCCTACAATGAGCAGTTCTTC	CASSLVAGAAYNEQFF
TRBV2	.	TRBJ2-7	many	TGTGCCAGCGGGGGGACAGTCTCCTACGAGCAGTACTTC	CASGGTVSYEQYF